This record covers a single TCR beta chain. Its antigen is not known. PCR amplification relied on 60 Vbeta primers (plus 13 Jbeta primers). The data were produced by immunoSEQ multiplex PCR, yet TCRdb's version contains in-frame clones alone and is incomplete. The data hold under 130,000 clones, with 79% observed a single time. These data come from a study of cytomegalovirus exposure and HLA in healthy donors. These donors counted as nominally healthy when sampled, but unrecorded immune exposures were likely. Study-wide points: Per a later analysis, 15,000 to 20,000 TCR beta sequences showed association with HLA alleles at 0.05 false discovery rate. According to a later analysis, donors in an Asian-associated ancestry cluster reportedly had fewer N-insertions than the roughly 640-donor mean.

The trim removed 0 bases at V and 4 bases at J, leaving 10 bases unmatched. Germline assignment: CDR1 SGDLS and CDR2 YYNGEE. The CDR3 is made up of 17 amino acids. The chain has TRBV9 and TRBJ2-5, with 9 bases identical to TRBD2. This receptor was obtained from a man between 50 and 59 years old in good health and CMV-seropositive. The sample comprised PBMCs. CDR3 nucleotides: TGTGCCAGCAGCGTAGCGCCGGGACTAGCACATGGAGAGACCCAGTACTTC. Residues: CASSVAPGLAHGETQYF.